The 21 T cell receptor beta chains presented below share a single source sample, sequenced in a study of T cells in Graves' hyperthyroidism and ophthalmopathy. RNA transcripts served as the template for amplifying TCR beta CDR3 regions. HTBI primers were used for first-round RT-PCR of the TCR CDR3. TCRdb processed the multiplex PCR reads anew with MiXCR; each CDR3 protein has one entry. The table lists some 600,000 distinct CDR3 sequences, approximately 13% of them singletons. Sequencing was performed on blood. All receptors derive from a young woman with Graves' hyperthyroidism that later progressed to Graves' ophthalmopathy.

V and J are TRBV4-2 and TRBJ2-3; 7 positions match TRBD2. Germline values: CDR1 LGHNA, CDR2 YNFKEQ. The V and J ends lost 0 bases and 9 bases, in that order; junction bases with no gene match: 9. This CDR3 has 15 residues. CDR3 residues: CASSQDRSGAMTQYF. CDR3 DNA sequence: TGTGCCAGCAGCCAAGATCGAAGCGGGGCCATGACGCAGTATTTT.

This chain joins TRBV6-5 and TRBJ1-2, with D uncertain. V was shortened by 0 bases and J by 1 base, with 12 bases between the two germline ends. The CDR3 loop spans 16 amino acids. Germline-derived CDR1 and CDR2 are MNHEY and SVGAGI. For the CDR3, the DNA is TGTGCCAGCAGTTACTCGGGAACCCCCTTTAACTATGGCTACACCTTC. This codes for CASSYSGTPFNYGYTF.

This clonotype has a count of ten or more. The chain has TRBV18 and TRBJ2-5, with 7 bases fitting TRBD1. The CDR3 sequence is 14 residues long. Unmatched junction bases numbered 2, after V lost 2 bases and J lost 2 bases. Germline V CDR1 and CDR2: KGHSH, LQKENI. The CDR3 sequence: CASSPGGQQETQYF. In DNA form, the CDR3 reads TGTGCCAGCTCACCAGGGGGACAGCAAGAGACCCAGTACTTC.

This clonotype has at least ten counts. The genes are TRBV9 and TRBJ2-1; a weak D match, TRBD1 (6 bases). The V gene's germline CDR1 is SGDLS and CDR2 YYNGEE. There are 16 residues in the CDR3. V shed 3 bases and J shed 4 bases, with 17 bases lying between them. CDR3 sequence: CASSAGETPRYNEQFF. The CDR3 nucleotides read TGTGCCAGCAGCGCAGGGGAGACCCCCCGGTACAATGAGCAGTTCTTC. The full variable domain, rest sourced from reference TRBV9 and TRBJ2-1, is DSGVTQTPKHLITATGQRVTLRCSPRSGDLSVYWYQQSLDQGLQFLIQYYNGEERAKGNILERFSAQQFPDLHSELNLSSLELGDSALYFCASSAGETPRYNEQFFGPGTRLTVL.

The chain carries TRBV20-1 and TRBJ2-5; 14 bases are shared with TRBD2. The CDR3 loop spans 15 amino acids. J lost 5 bases, V lost 6 bases, and 8 bases had no gene match. From germline, CDR1 is DFQATT and CDR2 SNEGSKA (reference sequence). CDR3 bases: TGCAGTGCAACCGGGACTAGCGGGAGAAAGGAGACCCAGTACTTC. Amino acids: CSATGTSGRKETQYF.

As to this clonotype: One end of the junction is discordant with germline, which a read error may explain. The V gene is TRBV7-2, the J gene TRBJ2-7; D may be TRBD1 (5 bases). CDR1 is SGHTA, CDR2 FQGNSA, per germline. The CDR3 spans 14 residues. The CDR3 coding sequence is TGTGCCAGCAGCTTTCCAGGGTCTACCTACGAGCAGTGCTTC. Encoded protein: CASSFPGSTYEQCF.

This chain connects TRBV15 to TRBJ2-7, with unresolved D. Germline assignment: CDR1 LNHNV and CDR2 YYDKDF (reference sequence). V was trimmed by 2 bases and J by 3 bases, leaving 11 bases between them. The CDR3 sequence is 14 residues long. CDR3 sequence reads: CATSRMGLDYEQYF. For the CDR3, the DNA is TGTGCCACCAGCAGAATGGGTCTAGACTACGAGCAGTACTTC.

This clonotype was recorded at least ten times. This chain links TRBV6-2 or TRBV6-3 with TRBJ1-1, with D unclear. The CDR3 has 13 amino acids. CDR1 and CDR2 (germline): MNHEY, SVGEGT. V lost 7 bases and J lost 5, with 14 bases in between. The CDR3 DNA sequence: TGTGCCAGCACTAATGACGGCATGACTGAAGCTTTCTTT. It is translated as CASTNDGMTEAFF.

With regard to this clonotype: Since a much larger clone is just one base distant, this may be a read error. The chain employs TRBV5-5 and TRBJ1-2; D possibly corresponds to TRBD1 (6 bases). In germline, CDR1 is SGHKS, CDR2 YYEKEE (reference sequence). The CDR3 runs 15 residues. The CDR3, as DNA: TGTGCCAGCAGCTTGGGCACCCAGGGGCTCTATGGCCACACCTTC. Encoded protein: CASSLGTQGLYGHTF.

Only a few counts were recorded for this clonotype. The chain employs TRBV10-3 and TRBJ2-5, with D perhaps assigned TRBD1 or TRBD2 (5 bases each). The V end lost 4 bases, the J end lost 5 bases, and 14 bases lay between the germline ends. Per the germline V gene, CDR1 is ENHRY and CDR2 is SYGVKD. The CDR3 is 14 residues long. The CDR3, as DNA: TGTGCCATCAGTGGGGGGACCGAGCCGGAGACCCAGTACTTC. Its protein product is CAISGGTEPETQYF.

This clonotype occurred many times. V gene TRBV3-1 combines with J gene TRBJ2-1; TRBD2 agrees at 8 bases. The CDR3 runs 13 residues. The ends lost 2 bases at V and 13 bases at J; junction bases unmatched: 7. CDR1 and CDR2 from the germline V gene are LGHDT and YNNKEL (reference sequence). The CDR3 spells CASSQPWTSTQFF. CDR3 sequence (DNA): TGTGCCAGCAGCCAACCGTGGACTAGCACTCAGTTCTTC.

This clonotype was counted ten times or more. The V gene is TRBV25-1, the J gene TRBJ1-6; tentatively, D is TRBD1 (5 bases). From germline, CDR1 is MGHDK and CDR2 SYGVNS. This CDR3 has 13 amino acids. V lost 2 bases and J lost 10, with 9 bases in between. The CDR3, as DNA: TGTGCCAGCAGTGAACAGGGACGGTCACCCCTCCACTTT. Translation gives CASSEQGRSPLHF.

This clonotype was detected ten times or more. The chain uses TRBV15 and TRBJ1-1; the D is unclear. V lost 0 bases and J lost 1, with 12 bases in between. CDR3 size: 16 residues. CDR1 is LNHNV, CDR2 YYDKDF, per germline (reference sequence). The CDR3 region is CATSRDQLSTNTEAFF. CDR3 DNA: TGTGCCACCAGCAGAGATCAGCTCAGCACGAACACTGAAGCTTTCTTT. Full variable domain (remainder filled in from reference TRBV15 and TRBJ1-1): DAMVIQNPRYQVTQFGKPVTLSCSQTLNHNVMYWYQQKSSQAPKLLFHYYDKDFNNEADTPDNFQSRRPNTSFCFLDIRSPGLGDTAMYLCATSRDQLSTNTEAFFGQGTRLTVV.

This clonotype appeared many times. The rearrangement links TRBV6-1 to TRBJ2-3; maybe TRBD2 (5 bases). Germline CDR1 MNHNS, CDR2 SASEGT. The ends were cut back, 7 bases at V and 0 bases at J, with 14 bases in the middle. CDR3 length: 15 residues. The chain's CDR3 is CASISRTPSTDTQYF. The DNA of the CDR3 is TGTGCCAGCATCTCTCGGACTCCGAGCACAGATACGCAGTATTTT.

This clonotype was observed at least ten times. The genes are TRBV3-1 and TRBJ2-6; D tentatively fits TRBD1 or TRBD2 (5 bases each). The CDR3 is 16 amino acids. Trimming removed 1 base from V and 1 base from J, with 8 bases in between. CDR1 is LGHDT, CDR2 YNNKEL, per germline (reference sequence). The CDR3 DNA reads TGTGCCAGCAGCCAAGCTTGGGGGTCTGGGGCCAACGTCCTGACTTTC. The encoded protein is CASSQAWGSGANVLTF. The full variable domain, with the rest looked up from reference TRBV3-1 and TRBJ2-6, is DTAVSQTPKYLVTQMGNDKSIKCEQNLGHDTMYWYKQDSKKFLKIMFSYNNKELIINETVPNRFSPKSPDKAHLNLHINSLELGDSAVYFCASSQAWGSGANVLTFGAGSRLTVL.

This clonotype was seen a few times. The chain recombines TRBV30 with TRBJ1-1; D is perhaps TRBD1 (5 bases). Per germline, CDR1 GTSNPN and CDR2 SVGIG (reference sequence). V lost 1 base and J lost 5, with 14 bases in between. This CDR3 is 14 amino acids long. CDR3 loop: CAWSGGKGRTEAFF. For the CDR3, the DNA is TGTGCCTGGAGTGGGGGAAAGGGGCGAACTGAAGCTTTCTTT.

In regard to this clonotype: A junction end diverges from the germline sequence, so it may reflect a read error. The rearrangement uses TRBV11-2 and TRBJ2-3; 14 bases align to TRBD2. This CDR3 has 16 residues. CDR1 is SGHAT, CDR2 FQNNGV, per germline. The CDR3 DNA reads as TGTGCCAGCAGCTTTGGACTAGCGGGAGGCACAGGTACGCAGTATTTT. This sequence encodes CASSFGLAGGTGTQYF.

This clonotype was counted ten times or more. The chain has TRBV18 and TRBJ2-5; 9 bases are a match to TRBD2. The germline V gene has CDR1 KGHSH and CDR2 LQKENI. With V trimmed by 6 bases and J by 5 bases, 10 bases remained unmatched. CDR3 length: 15 residues. The CDR3 loop reads CASSDWTSAFETQYF. The CDR3 coding sequence is TGTGCCAGCTCCGATTGGACTAGCGCTTTCGAGACCCAGTACTTC. Using reference TRBV18 and TRBJ2-5 for the parts outside the CDR3, the full variable domain is NAGVMQNPRHLVRRRGQEARLRCSPMKGHSHVYWYRQLPEEGLKFMVYLQKENIIDESGMPKERFSAEFPKEGPSILRIQQVVRGDSAAYFCASSDWTSAFETQYFGPGTRLLVL.

This clonotype has at least ten counts. The chain couples TRBV27 to TRBJ1-2; possibly TRBD1 for D (5 bases). V was pared by 5 bases and J by 3 bases, with 19 bases between. The CDR3 sequence is 16 residues long. Germline CDR1 is MNHEY and CDR2 is SMNVEV (reference sequence). The DNA for the CDR3 is TGTGCCAGCAGTAGACTAGCAGGGACGGTGGACTATGGCTACACCTTC. Translating it yields CASSRLAGTVDYGYTF.

This clonotype was seen many times. The chain links TRBV5-1 to TRBJ2-7, with 11 bases fitting TRBD2. Germline CDR1 and CDR2: SGHRS and YFSETQ. The CDR3 totals 16 residues. With 1 base clipped from V and 5 bases from J, the junction kept 8 bases outside the gene matches. DNA for the CDR3: TGCGCCAGCAGCTTGCTTGGACTAGCGGGTGCGAACGAGCAGTACTTC. This gives the protein CASSLLGLAGANEQYF.

To note about this clonotype: A much bigger clone sits one base away, suggesting this may be a read error. The chain uses TRBV11-3 and TRBJ2-3; D may be TRBD1 (5 bases). This CDR3 has 13 amino acids. Germline values: CDR1 SGHNT, CDR2 YENEEA. The CDR3 sequence is CAGSLTGGDTQYF. Here the CDR3 DNA reads TGTGCCGGCAGCTTAACAGGCGGAGATACGCAGTATTTT.